The next 25 T cell receptor beta chains were all read from a single sample in a study of OX40 agonist ivuxolimab in advanced cancers. Only in-frame clones appear in the TCRdb table, and some are missing; sequencing was by immunoSEQ multiplex PCR. The table has about 88,000 clones, around 85% seen once. The starting material was CD4+ or CD8+ T cells sorted from blood, obtained in a trial of the OX40 agonist ivuxolimab. Source of these receptors: an adult with an advanced solid tumor such as melanoma, head and neck, liver or kidney cancer.

The CDR3 region is CASSHRPTNLQRTGELFF. The CDR3 DNA reads TGTGCCAGCAGCCACCGACCCACAAATTTACAGCGGACCGGGGAGCTGTTTTTT. This rearrangement joins TRBV4-2 to TRBJ2-2; a possible D gene is TRBD2 (5 bases). The germline CDR1 and CDR2 sequences are LGHNA and YNFKEQ. V was shortened by 3 bases and J by 5 bases, with 22 bases between the two germline ends. The CDR3 extends over 18 amino acids.

This rearrangement joins TRBV2 to TRBJ1-5, with D possibly being TRBD1 (6 bases). Trimming stripped 4 bases from V and 7 bases from J, with 11 bases between. The CDR3 length is 13 residues. Germline values: CDR1 SNHLY, CDR2 FYNNEI. DNA of the CDR3: TGTGCCAGCAGTGTCAGGGGTGGGCAGCCCCAGCATTTT. Translated: CASSVRGGQPQHF.

The rearrangement links TRBV7-3 to TRBJ2-7; D tentatively fits TRBD1 or TRBD2 (6 bases each). Deletions cut 6 bases from V and 9 bases from J, with 27 bases between. The CDR3 has 16 amino acids. From germline, CDR1 is SGHTA and CDR2 FQGTGA. The CDR3 DNA reads TGTGCCAGCAGTCATAAAAGGCCCCGGGGGCAGAGAGGGCAGTACTTC. Translation: CASSHKRPRGQRGQYF.

As regards this clone: At one of its ends the junction is not consistent with the germline gene, which may arise from a read error. The genes are TRBV7-7 and TRBJ2-3, with TRBD2 identical over 9 bases. The CDR3 contains 18 residues. Germline CDR1 SSHAT, CDR2 FNYEAQ (reference sequence). CDR3 DNA sequence: TGTGCTAGCAGCATACCCCCCCGGCTAGCGGGGAGCACAGATACGCAGTATTTT. It specifies CASSIPPRLAGSTDTQYF.

The chain couples TRBV5-1 to TRBJ1-5; 11 nucleotides align to TRBD1. The CDR3 extends over 15 amino acids. Unmatched junction bases numbered 6, after V lost 4 bases and J lost 6 bases. Per germline, CDR1 SGHRS and CDR2 YFSETQ. CDR3 nucleotide sequence: TGCGCCAGCAGCGCAGGGACAGGGGGTGGTCAGCCCCAGCATTTT. Residues: CASSAGTGGGQPQHF.

This chain connects TRBV2 to TRBJ2-7; 7 nucleotides agree with TRBD1. CDR3 length: 15 amino acids. The germline CDR1 and CDR2 sequences are SNHLY and FYNNEI. V shed 5 bases and J 2 bases; nucleotides not matched to a gene: 9. CDR3: CASSKQGSSTYEQYV. DNA for the CDR3: TGTGCCAGCAGTAAACAGGGGTCCTCCACCTACGAGCAGTACGTC.

This rearrangement joins TRBV5-5 to TRBJ1-1, with a possible D match to TRBD1 (6 bases). V lost 0 bases and J lost 5, with 17 bases in between. Germline CDR1 is SGHKS and CDR2 is YYEKEE (reference sequence). The CDR3 totals 16 residues. CDR3 region: CASSLGSGGLGTEAFF. The CDR3 DNA is TGTGCCAGCAGCTTGGGGTCTGGGGGGCTAGGAACTGAAGCTTTCTTT.

The rearrangement joins TRBV7-8 to TRBJ2-3; D assignment may be TRBD1 or TRBD2 (5 bases each). The germline V gene encodes CDR1 SGHVS and CDR2 FQNEAQ. CDR3 length: 17 residues. Trimming cost V 6 bases and J 8 bases, with 27 bases left between them. DNA of the CDR3: TGTGCCAGCAGGCCTAACGCCGTCACAGAACAGAGGGGTACGCAGTATTTT. Translated: CASRPNAVTEQRGTQYF.

This chain connects TRBV9 to TRBJ2-2; a possible D gene is TRBD2 (7 bases). This CDR3 spans 17 amino acids. CDR1 and CDR2 (germline): SGDLS, YYNGEE. V dropped 0 bases and J dropped 5 bases, with 17 bases sitting between them. The CDR3 sequence: CASSVANRGAETGELFF. In nucleotides, the CDR3 is TGTGCCAGCAGCGTAGCTAACCGGGGGGCCGAAACCGGGGAGCTGTTTTTT.

V usage is TRBV5-1 and J usage is TRBJ1-2; possibly TRBD1 for D (5 bases). Germline-derived CDR1 and CDR2 are SGHRS and YFSETQ. The CDR3 is 17 residues long. V was shortened by 2 bases and J by 10 bases, with 27 bases between the two germline ends. The CDR3 region is CASSFGRRGFSSLDYTF. CDR3 coding DNA: TGCGCCAGCAGCTTCGGTAGACGGGGCTTTTCGAGTCTCGACTACACCTTC. Using reference TRBV5-1 and TRBJ1-2 for the parts outside the CDR3, the full variable domain is KAGVTQTPRYLIKTRGQQVTLSCSPISGHRSVSWYQQTPGQGLQFLFEYFSETQRNKGNFPGRFSGRQFSNSRSEMNVSTLELGDSALYLCASSFGRRGFSSLDYTFGSGTRLTVV.

This rearrangement joins TRBV30 to TRBJ2-2; D remains ambiguous. This CDR3 comprises 15 residues. Germline CDR1 and CDR2: GTSNPN and SVGIG (reference sequence). V was trimmed by 3 bases and J by 2 bases, leaving 13 bases between them. Here the CDR3 reads CAWRKAFTNTGELFF. CDR3 coding DNA: TGTGCCTGGAGAAAAGCTTTCACTAACACCGGGGAGCTGTTTTTT.

The chain links TRBV7-9 to TRBJ2-1; D could derive from TRBD1 or TRBD2 (5 bases each). V was trimmed by 1 base and J by 6 bases, leaving 10 bases between them. Germline V gene sequence: CDR1 SEHNR, CDR2 FQNEAQ (reference sequence). CDR3 size: 14 residues. Here the CDR3 DNA reads TGTGCCAGCAGCTTAGTTACCGGGGCCAATGAGCAGTTCTTC. It specifies CASSLVTGANEQFF.

The chain combines TRBV7-3 with TRBJ2-5; tentatively, D is TRBD2 (6 bases). The CDR3 has 15 amino acids. The V gene lost 1 base and the J gene lost 4 bases, with 13 bases spanning the gap. Germline CDR1 SGHTA, CDR2 FQGTGA. The CDR3 DNA reads TGTGCCAGCAGCTTAAGGGGTGGCGGGGTAGAGACCCAGTACTTC. It translates to CASSLRGGGVETQYF.

This clone showed up just once. Other DNA sequences of this sample code for an identical CDR3. The chain combines TRBV18 with TRBJ2-3; D uncertain. V dropped 5 bases and J dropped 0 bases, with 0 bases sitting between them. Germline V CDR1 and CDR2: KGHSH, LQKENI. The CDR3 extends over 11 amino acids. CDR3 coding DNA: TGTGCCAGCTCAAGCACAGATACGCAGTATTTT. It yields the protein CASSSTDTQYF. Variable domain in full (rest from reference TRBV18 and TRBJ2-3): NAGVMQNPRHLVRRRGQEARLRCSPMKGHSHVYWYRQLPEEGLKFMVYLQKENIIDESGMPKERFSAEFPKEGPSILRIQQVVRGDSAAYFCASSSTDTQYFGPGTRLTVL.

The chain joins TRBV7-2 to TRBJ2-5; D might be TRBD2 (6 bases). Germline V gene sequence: CDR1 SGHTA, CDR2 FQGNSA. There are 14 residues in the CDR3. V gave up 5 bases and J gave up 5 bases, with 15 bases separating them. The CDR3 nucleotides are TGTGCCAGCAGCCTTTCTAGCGTTCGGGAGACCCAGTACTTC. Translation gives CASSLSSVRETQYF.

The chain carries TRBV13 and TRBJ2-4; 7 bases are a match to TRBD2. CDR3 size: 14 residues. Germline CDR1 reads PRHDT; CDR2 reads FYEKMQ (reference sequence). With 0 bases clipped from V and 10 bases from J, the junction kept 6 bases outside the gene matches. Written as DNA, the CDR3 is TGTGCCAGCAGCTTAGGCCCGCGAGCGGGAATTCAGTACTTC. Its protein is CASSLGPRAGIQYF.

The chain combines TRBV7-2 with TRBJ2-3, with TRBD2 identical over 12 bases. Per the germline V gene, CDR1 is SGHTA and CDR2 is FQGNSA. This CDR3 has 16 amino acids. V lost 5 bases, J lost 2 bases, and 5 bases stayed unmatched. The CDR3 loop reads CASSPTSGGITDTQYF. For the CDR3, the DNA is TGTGCCAGCAGCCCCACTAGCGGGGGGATCACAGATACGCAGTATTTT. Full variable domain (remainder filled in from reference TRBV7-2 and TRBJ2-3): GAGVSQSPSNKVTEKGKDVELRCDPISGHTALYWYRQSLGQGLEFLIYFQGNSAPDKSGLPSDRFSAERTGGSVSTLTIQRTQQEDSAVYLCASSPTSGGITDTQYFGPGTRLTVL.

This sequence joins TRBV7-8 and TRBJ1-1; D call uncertain. Trimming cost V 1 base and J 0 bases, with 9 bases left between them. This CDR3 has 15 residues. Germline V gene sequence: CDR1 SGHVS, CDR2 FQNEAQ. The CDR3 DNA follows: TGTGCCAGCAGCTTAGGCTTGGCGGTGAACACTGAAGCTTTCTTT. Translation: CASSLGLAVNTEAFF.

The V and J genes are TRBV5-1 and TRBJ2-7; D perhaps matches TRBD2 (5 bases). The V end was cut by 0 bases, the J end by 1 base, with 11 bases between. Germline V CDR1 and CDR2: SGHRS, YFSETQ. The CDR3 has 15 amino acids. Written as DNA, the CDR3 is TGCGCCAGCAGCTTGGTTCCGGGGATATCCTACGAGCAGTACTTC. Amino acid sequence: CASSLVPGISYEQYF.

The rearrangement joins TRBV7-3 to TRBJ2-2; 8 nucleotides match TRBD2. Per germline, CDR1 SGHTA and CDR2 FQGTGA. The CDR3 has 17 residues. V lost 5 bases to trimming and J lost 4 bases; unmatched junction nucleotides: 12. This CDR3 is CASSPRGGLAGTGELFF. In DNA, the CDR3 is TGTGCCAGCAGCCCCCGGGGGGGCCTAGCCGGCACCGGGGAGCTGTTTTTT.

The genes are TRBV7-9 and TRBJ2-1; D tentatively fits TRBD1 or TRBD2 (6 bases each). Deletions cut 0 bases from V and 6 bases from J, with 9 bases between. Germline CDR1 reads SEHNR; CDR2 reads FQNEAQ (reference sequence). This CDR3 is 14 amino acids long. In nucleotides, the CDR3 is TGTGCCAGCAGCTTAGCTGGGGGGCGCAATGAGCAGTTCTTC. This gives the protein CASSLAGGRNEQFF.

The chain links TRBV5-6 to TRBJ1-1; 11 nucleotides line up with TRBD1. This CDR3 comprises 15 residues. After removal of 3 bases from V and 5 bases from J, the junction contained 6 bases not matched to a gene. Germline CDR1 is SGHDT and CDR2 is YYEEEE. The CDR3 region is CASSYGTGGRTEAFF. CDR3 bases: TGTGCCAGCAGCTACGGGACAGGGGGACGAACTGAAGCTTTCTTT.

The V gene is TRBV19, the J gene TRBJ2-3; 9 bases are shared with TRBD2. The ends lost 3 bases at V and 2 bases at J; junction bases unmatched: 12. The CDR3 is 18 residues long. Per germline, CDR1 LNHDA and CDR2 SQIVND (reference sequence). The CDR3 spells CASSISLRGTSLTDTQYF. CDR3 DNA: TGTGCCAGTAGTATTTCTCTAAGGGGGACTAGCCTCACAGATACGCAGTATTTT. The full variable domain, its missing parts supplied by reference TRBV19 and TRBJ2-3, is DGGITQSPKYLFRKEGQNVTLSCEQNLNHDAMYWYRQDPGQGLRLIYYSQIVNDFQKGDIAEGYSVSREKKESFPLTVTSAQKNPTAFYLCASSISLRGTSLTDTQYFGPGTRLTVL.

This sequence joins TRBV2 and TRBJ2-3, with 9 bases aligning to TRBD1. CDR3 length: 15 residues. Per germline, CDR1 SNHLY and CDR2 FYNNEI. The ends lost 7 bases at V and 1 base at J; junction bases unmatched: 6. CDR3 in DNA: TGTGCCAGCATTGGGGACAGGGCGGGCACAGATACGCAGTATTTT. It is translated as CASIGDRAGTDTQYF.

The V call is TRBV7-9, the J call TRBJ2-1; 8 bases line up with TRBD2. The CDR3 contains 16 residues. CDR1 is SEHNR and CDR2 is FQNEAQ in the germline V gene (reference sequence). V shed 5 bases, J shed 9 bases, and the junction held 15 bases outside the gene matches. The CDR3 protein is CASSPRNQRETGEQFF. In DNA form, the CDR3 reads TGTGCCAGCAGCCCTAGAAATCAGCGGGAGACCGGTGAGCAGTTCTTC.